These 10 T cell receptor beta chains were sequenced from one sample in a study of CD8 T cells in ankylosing spondylitis. Antigens for these TCRs are unknown. TCRdb re-analysed the 5' RACE reads in MiXCR, keeping a single row per CDR3 protein. This table holds about 220,000 distinct CDR3 sequences, roughly 6.6% found once. Whole-study results and caveats: Characteristic of ankylosing spondylitis blood, it appeared, was a TCR beta motif comprising roughly 8 highly homologous variants.

Sequencing was done on a sample of blood, either unsorted or a sorted T cell fraction (not recorded which). Source of these receptors: a male donor with ankylosing spondylitis.

This clonotype has at least ten counts. The chain is built from TRBV4-3 and TRBJ1-4; D not resolved. Looked up from germline, CDR1 is LGHNA and CDR2 is YSLEER. Trimming took off 0 bases at V and 4 bases at J, with 9 bases between the two ends. The CDR3 length is 15 residues. As DNA, the CDR3 is TGCGCCAGCAGCCAAGATACGGGCTTTAATGAAAAACTGTTTTTT. This translates into CASSQDTGFNEKLFF.

The chain employs TRBV5-5 and TRBJ2-4, with 9 nucleotides matching TRBD1. The V segment lost 3 bases and the J segment 1 base; nucleotides outside the gene matches: 5. Germline values: CDR1 SGHKS, CDR2 YYEKEE (reference sequence). CDR3 length: 16 residues. DNA for the CDR3: TGTGCCAGCAGCTCTACCGGGACAGGGGCCAAAAACATTCAGTACTTC. It yields the protein CASSSTGTGAKNIQYF.

This clonotype occurred many times. V is TRBV28 and J is TRBJ1-1; D remains ambiguous. Germline V gene sequence: CDR1 MDHEN, CDR2 SYDVKM. Trimming cost V 4 bases and J 9 bases, with 18 bases left between them. The CDR3 spans 14 residues. As DNA, the CDR3 is TGTGCCAGCAGTTCCTACACGACCGGGTCCCAAGCTTTCTTT. Amino acid sequence: CASSSYTTGSQAFF.

This clonotype was found many times. The chain has TRBV27 and TRBJ2-5, with a weak D call TRBD1 (5 bases). Per germline, CDR1 MNHEY and CDR2 SMNVEV (reference sequence). V lost 2 bases and J lost 5, with 12 bases in between. The CDR3 runs to 14 residues. This CDR3 is CASSLGSGRETQYF. The CDR3 DNA is TGTGCCAGCAGTTTAGGGTCAGGGCGGGAGACCCAGTACTTC.

This clonotype was observed at least ten times. J is TRBJ1-1 and V is TRBV7-8; a possible D gene is TRBD1 (6 bases). The V gene's germline CDR1 is SGHVS and CDR2 FQNEAQ. V was cut by 5 bases and J by 0 bases, with 13 bases left in between. This CDR3 spans 15 amino acids. CDR3 DNA sequence: TGTGCCAGCAGCGAACTACAGGGCTTGAACACTGAAGCTTTCTTT. This gives the protein CASSELQGLNTEAFF.

For this clonotype: Just one base apart from a much larger clone, this may be a read error. No conserved phenylalanine or tryptophan ends this CDR3, so it is likely a read error. The rearrangement links TRBV27 to TRBJ1-1; the match to TRBD1 covers 7 bases. V trimming: 9 bases; J trimming: 3 bases; junction bases outside the gene matches: 13. CDR3 size: 15 residues. The germline CDR1 and CDR2 sequences are MNHEY and SMNVEV (reference sequence). This CDR3 reads CASFPDREGYTEAFL. For the CDR3, the DNA is TGTGCCAGTTTCCCTGACAGGGAGGGGTACACTGAAGCTTTCCTT.

A few counts support this clonotype. This chain joins TRBV7-2 and TRBJ1-2; D gene ambiguous. The germline V gene encodes CDR1 SGHTA and CDR2 FQGNSA. The CDR3 length is 17 residues. Trimming removed 1 base from V and 1 base from J, with 16 bases in between. DNA for the CDR3: TGTGCCAGCAGCTTAGGGACGTTGGTGTCGGATAACTATGGCTACACCTTC. The encoded protein is CASSLGTLVSDNYGYTF.

J is TRBJ2-3 and V is TRBV27; D could derive from TRBD1 or TRBD2 (5 bases each). Germline CDR1 reads MNHEY; CDR2 reads SMNVEV (reference sequence). The CDR3 has 13 residues. Trimming shortened V by 5 bases and J by 8 bases, and 14 bases separated the two germline ends. The CDR3 loop is CASSPALGGTQYF. The CDR3 nucleotides are TGTGCCAGCAGTCCCGCCCTTGGGGGTACGCAGTATTTT.

The V gene is TRBV12-3 or TRBV12-4, the J gene TRBJ2-7; maybe TRBD1 (5 bases). This CDR3 spans 14 amino acids. Between the trimmed V and J ends, which lost 1 base and 1 base, there was a span of 8 bases. The CDR3 region is CASSLVGPSYEQYF. The CDR3 region has the DNA TGTGCCAGCAGTTTAGTGGGGCCTTCCTACGAGCAGTACTTC.

This clonotype has at least ten counts. The chain uses TRBV4-1 and TRBJ2-2; D remains ambiguous. Germline CDR1 MGHRA, CDR2 YSYEKL. V gave up 1 base and J gave up 2 bases, with 5 bases separating them. The CDR3 is 14 amino acids. CDR3 coding DNA: TGCGCCAGCAGCCAAGTTCCCAACACCGGGGAGCTGTTTTTT. Its protein product is CASSQVPNTGELFF.